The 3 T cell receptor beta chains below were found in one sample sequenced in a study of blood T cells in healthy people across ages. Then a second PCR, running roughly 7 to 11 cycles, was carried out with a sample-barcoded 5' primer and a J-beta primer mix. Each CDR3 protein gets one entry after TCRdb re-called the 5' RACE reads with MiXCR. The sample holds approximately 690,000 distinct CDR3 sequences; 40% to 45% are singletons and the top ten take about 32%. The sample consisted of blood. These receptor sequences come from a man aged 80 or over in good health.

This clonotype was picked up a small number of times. The CDR3 coding sequence is TGTGCCAGCTCTGGGGGAAGAGAAGACTCACCCCTCCACTTT. Translation gives CASSGGREDSPLHF. The rearrangement uses TRBV6-1 and TRBJ1-6; D might be TRBD1 (5 bases). Looked up from germline, CDR1 is MNHNS and CDR2 is SASEGT. The CDR3 runs to 14 residues. Trimming took off 8 bases at V and 10 bases at J, with 18 bases between the two ends.

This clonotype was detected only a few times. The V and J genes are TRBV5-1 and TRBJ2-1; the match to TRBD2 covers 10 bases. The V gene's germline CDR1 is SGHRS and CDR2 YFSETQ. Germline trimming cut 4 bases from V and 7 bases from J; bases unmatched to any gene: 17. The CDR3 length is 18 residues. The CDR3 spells CASSARTSGSPDLNEQFF. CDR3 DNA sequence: TGCGCCAGCAGCGCTAGGACTAGCGGCTCACCGGACCTAAATGAGCAGTTCTTC.

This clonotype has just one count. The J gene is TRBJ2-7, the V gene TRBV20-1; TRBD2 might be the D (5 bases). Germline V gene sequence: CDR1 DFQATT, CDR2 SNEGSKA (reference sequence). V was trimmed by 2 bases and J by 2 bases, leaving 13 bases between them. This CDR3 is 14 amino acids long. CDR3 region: CSARWGAATYEQYF. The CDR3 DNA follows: TGCAGTGCTAGATGGGGAGCGGCCACCTACGAGCAGTACTTC.